Each of the 24 T cell receptor beta chains below was sequenced from the same sample in a study of CD8 T cells in Susac syndrome. About 0.5 to 1 ug RNA was reverse transcribed with random hexamers. MiXCR, applied by TCRdb to the immunoSEQ multiplex PCR reads, yields one record per CDR3 protein. In the table there are some 180,000 distinct CDR3 sequences, just under 95% of which are singletons. Material: CD4+ T cells from PBMCs. These TCRs come from a human donor in good health.

This chain links TRBV29-1 with TRBJ1-1; no firm D call. The CDR3 sequence is 13 residues long. In germline, CDR1 is SQVTM, CDR2 ANQGSEA. The V end lost 6 bases, the J end lost 3 bases, and 14 bases lay between the germline ends. The CDR3 sequence: CSVRGWEDTEAFF. For the CDR3, the DNA is TGCAGCGTGCGGGGTTGGGAGGACACTGAAGCTTTCTTT. Full variable domain (outside the CDR3, taken from reference TRBV29-1 and TRBJ1-1): SAVISQKPSRDICQRGTSLTIQCQVDSQVTMMFWYRQQPGQSLTLIATANQGSEATYESGFVIDKFPISRPNLTFSTLTVSNMSPEDSSIYLCSVRGWEDTEAFFGQGTRLTVV.

V usage is TRBV15 and J usage is TRBJ1-1; unclear D gene. The CDR3 loop spans 14 amino acids. V lost 5 bases and J 4 bases, leaving 14 bases between the germline ends. Germline loops: CDR1 LNHNV, CDR2 YYDKDF (reference sequence). CDR3 nucleotide sequence: TGTGCCACCAGCCCTAGCGCTAGACGCACTGAAGCTTTCTTT. This gives the protein CATSPSARRTEAFF.

This sequence joins TRBV3-1 and TRBJ2-1; D is undetermined. The CDR3 extends over 13 amino acids. Germline CDR1 and CDR2: LGHDT and YNNKEL (reference sequence). Between the trimmed V and J ends, which lost 1 base and 3 bases, there was a span of 4 bases. CDR3 residues: CASSQGRYNEQFF. CDR3 nucleotides: TGTGCCAGCAGCCAAGGACGCTACAATGAGCAGTTCTTC.

This clonotype was recorded a few times. CDR3 in amino acids: CASSRVNEKLFF. In DNA form, the CDR3 reads TGTGCCAGCTCCAGGGTTAATGAAAAACTGTTTTTT. The chain recombines TRBV28 with TRBJ1-4; tentative D call: TRBD1 (5 bases). CDR3 length: 12 amino acids. V lost 8 bases to trimming and J lost 4 bases, with 8 bases between them. Germline V lookup: CDR1 MDHEN, CDR2 SYDVKM.

The chain is built from TRBV12-5 and TRBJ2-7; D unclear. This CDR3 comprises 13 residues. Germline CDR1 is LGHNT and CDR2 is FRNRAP. Trimming stripped 4 bases from V and 6 bases from J, with 13 bases between. In nucleotides, the CDR3 is TGTGCTAGTGGTTCCTCCCTGGCCATCGAGCAGTACTTC. Translated: CASGSSLAIEQYF.

The chain uses TRBV29-1 and TRBJ2-5; the match to TRBD1 covers 7 bases. In germline, CDR1 is SQVTM, CDR2 ANQGSEA. V dropped 8 bases and J dropped 2; count of bases not matched to a gene: 8. This CDR3 region has 13 residues. The CDR3: CSIRGGQQETQYF. The CDR3 region has the DNA TGCAGCATCCGAGGGGGACAGCAAGAGACCCAGTACTTC.

The chain carries TRBV14 and TRBJ2-7; TRBD1 might be the D (6 bases). The CDR3 is made up of 13 amino acids. The V gene lost 7 bases and the J gene lost 2 bases, with 12 bases spanning the gap. CDR1 and CDR2 (germline): SGHDN, FVKESK. CDR3: CASTLAGAYEQYF. The CDR3 bases are TGTGCCAGCACTCTAGCAGGGGCCTACGAGCAGTACTTC.

In its sample, this clonotype was seen once. The chain recombines TRBV30 with TRBJ2-5, with 7 positions matching TRBD2. The CDR3 spans 14 residues. J gave up 2 bases and V 5 bases, and 8 bases lay outside the gene matches. Germline V gene data show CDR1 as GTSNPN and CDR2 as SVGIG (reference sequence). The CDR3 bases are TGTGCCTGGGCTGGGGGGGGAGGACAAGAGACCCAGTACTTC. As protein: CAWAGGGGQETQYF.

The rearrangement uses TRBV7-8 and TRBJ2-5, with 11 bases that match TRBD2. In germline, CDR1 is SGHVS, CDR2 FQNEAQ. The CDR3 extends over 16 amino acids. V lost 4 bases and J lost 3; bases outside the gene matches: 7. CDR3 sequence (DNA): TGTGCCAGCAGCTGGGGTAGCGGGAGGGGTGAAGAGACCCAGTACTTC. The encoded protein is CASSWGSGRGEETQYF.

The V call is TRBV27, the J call TRBJ2-6, with D uncertain. The germline V gene encodes CDR1 MNHEY and CDR2 SMNVEV (reference sequence). The V and J ends lost 4 bases and 4 bases respectively, with 8 bases between them. The CDR3 length is 14 residues. CDR3 sequence (DNA): TGTGCCAGCAGTTCGTTGGGGGGGGCCAACGTCCTGACTTTC. Protein sequence: CASSSLGGANVLTF.

This clonotype was seen once. The rearrangement uses TRBV3-1 and TRBJ2-5; D not resolved. V lost 3 bases to trimming and J lost 2 bases, with 10 bases between them. Germline lookup yields CDR1 LGHDT and CDR2 YNNKEL (reference sequence). The CDR3 covers 14 residues. CDR3 in amino acids: CASSQFATQETQYF. The CDR3 coding sequence is TGTGCCAGCAGCCAGTTCGCGACGCAAGAGACCCAGTACTTC.

This rearrangement joins TRBV7-2 to TRBJ2-7; 9 nucleotides match TRBD1. After removal of 3 bases from V and 10 bases from J, the junction contained 7 bases not matched to a gene. The CDR3 covers 13 residues. Germline CDR1 is SGHTA and CDR2 is FQGNSA. CDR3 nucleotide sequence: TGTGCCAGCAGCTTGGACAGGGGAAGAGATCAGTACTTC. Its protein is CASSLDRGRDQYF.

Written as DNA, the CDR3 is TGTGCCAGCAGTTGGAATGGGGAGACCCAGTACTTC. Its translation is CASSWNGETQYF. The chain employs TRBV28 and TRBJ2-5; no clear D. The CDR3 is 12 residues long. Trimming took off 4 bases at V and 5 bases at J, with 8 bases between the two ends. The germline V gene has CDR1 MDHEN and CDR2 SYDVKM.

The chain has TRBV12-3 or TRBV12-4 and TRBJ2-2; 8 positions agree with TRBD2. The CDR3 loop spans 15 amino acids. CDR3 nucleotides: TGTGGCACCAGCATTGCCCTAGCGGGCACCGGGGAGCTGTTTTTT. Translated, it gives CGTSIALAGTGELFF.

J is TRBJ1-1 and V is TRBV29-1, with a tentative D call TRBD1 (5 bases). Germline V CDR1 and CDR2: SQVTM, ANQGSEA. The ends were cut back, 5 bases at V and 1 base at J, with 17 bases in the middle. This CDR3 contains 15 residues. The CDR3 spells CSVLRSTGGNTEAFF. CDR3 coding DNA: TGCAGCGTTCTTAGGTCTACAGGCGGGAACACTGAAGCTTTCTTT.

This clonotype was observed once. The chain uses TRBV4-1 and TRBJ2-6; perhaps TRBD1 as D (6 bases). Germline lookup yields CDR1 MGHRA and CDR2 YSYEKL. The CDR3 has 17 residues. V lost 5 bases to trimming and J lost 3 bases, with 17 bases between them. The CDR3, as DNA: TGCGCCAGCAGCGCCCGGGACACCTTCCTTGGGGCCAACGTCCTGACTTTC. Amino acids: CASSARDTFLGANVLTF.

The rearrangement uses TRBV29-1 and TRBJ2-7; perhaps TRBD2 as D (6 bases). Germline lookup yields CDR1 SQVTM and CDR2 ANQGSEA. The V gene lost 4 bases and the J gene lost 4 bases, with 20 bases spanning the gap. CDR3 length: 15 residues. CDR3 loop: CSVALGAGSSYEQYF. CDR3 nucleotide sequence: TGCAGCGTTGCCCTAGGAGCGGGTAGCTCTTACGAGCAGTACTTC.

The genes are TRBV29-1 and TRBJ1-1; D is perhaps TRBD1 (6 bases). With 7 bases removed from V and 1 base from J, the gap between germline ends came to 10 bases. This CDR3 is 12 amino acids long. Germline V lookup: CDR1 SQVTM, CDR2 ANQGSEA. The CDR3 here is CSAGHWNTEAFF. CDR3 bases: TGCAGCGCGGGACACTGGAACACTGAAGCTTTCTTT.

The chain has TRBV18 and TRBJ2-6, with no clear D. This CDR3 spans 15 amino acids. Trimming stripped 4 bases from V and 0 bases from J, with 7 bases between. CDR1 is KGHSH and CDR2 is LQKENI in the germline V gene. CDR3 amino acids: CASSLSPSGANVLTF. The CDR3 region has the DNA TGTGCCAGCTCACTTAGTCCCTCTGGGGCCAACGTCCTGACTTTC.

V gene TRBV19 combines with J gene TRBJ1-5; D uncertain. CDR1 and CDR2 (germline): LNHDA, SQIVND (reference sequence). V lost 4 bases and J lost 0, with 7 bases in between. CDR3 length: 14 residues. CDR3 amino acids: CASSTPDSNQPQHF. In DNA, the CDR3 is TGTGCCAGTAGTACCCCAGATAGCAATCAGCCCCAGCATTTT.

This chain connects TRBV4-1 to TRBJ2-1, with D tentatively TRBD2 (6 bases). V lost 0 bases, J lost 7 bases, and 13 bases lay in between. Germline V lookup: CDR1 MGHRA, CDR2 YSYEKL. The CDR3 contains 15 residues. In nucleotides, the CDR3 is TGCGCCAGCAGCCAAGAAGGATGGGACTCAAATGAGCAGTTCTTC. Translation gives CASSQEGWDSNEQFF.

The V gene is TRBV12-3 or TRBV12-4, the J gene TRBJ1-2, with 12 bases lining up with TRBD1. Losses at the gene ends were 6 bases for V and 5 bases for J; bases not matched to a gene: 7. This CDR3 has 15 amino acids. This chain's CDR3 is CASSRRDRGRYGYTF. The CDR3 coding sequence is TGTGCCAGCAGCCGGAGGGACAGGGGGCGTTATGGCTACACCTTC.

The chain employs TRBV29-1 and TRBJ2-3, with 16 nucleotides matching TRBD2. This CDR3 has 15 residues. The trim removed 6 bases at V and 7 bases at J, leaving 7 bases unmatched. In germline, CDR1 is SQVTM, CDR2 ANQGSEA. Here the CDR3 DNA reads TGCAGCGTCCCCGGGACTAGCGGGAGGGAAAATACGCAGTATTTT. Translation gives CSVPGTSGRENTQYF.

The J gene is TRBJ2-1, the V gene TRBV20-1; TRBD2 agrees at 7 bases. The CDR3 runs to 13 residues. Germline V gene lookup returns CDR1 DFQATT and CDR2 SNEGSKA (reference sequence). V lost 3 bases to trimming and J lost 3 bases; unmatched junction nucleotides: 2. The CDR3 protein is CSASGRSYNEQFF. CDR3 DNA sequence: TGCAGTGCTAGCGGGAGGAGCTACAATGAGCAGTTCTTC.